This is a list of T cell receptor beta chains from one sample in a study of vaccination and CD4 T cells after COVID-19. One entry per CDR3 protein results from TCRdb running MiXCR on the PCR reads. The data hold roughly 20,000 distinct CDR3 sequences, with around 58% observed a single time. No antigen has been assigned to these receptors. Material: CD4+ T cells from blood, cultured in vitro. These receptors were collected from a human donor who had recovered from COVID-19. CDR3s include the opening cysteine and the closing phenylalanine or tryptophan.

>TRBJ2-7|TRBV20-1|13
CSAPAGGAYEQYF
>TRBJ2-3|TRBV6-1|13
CASSRQSPDTQYF
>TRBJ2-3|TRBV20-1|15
CSASLAGGPSDTQYF
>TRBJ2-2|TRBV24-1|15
CATSEDRPPGGELFF
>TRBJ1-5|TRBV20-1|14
CSASPGRRHQPQHF
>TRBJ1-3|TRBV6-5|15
CASSSWTASGNTIYF
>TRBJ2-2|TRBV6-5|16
CASSSPSGTTGGELFF
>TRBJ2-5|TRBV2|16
CASSGGLAGGQETQYF
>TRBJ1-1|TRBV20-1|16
CSVRQGGDPLGTEAFF
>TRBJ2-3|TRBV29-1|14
CSVEPSGQPDTQYF
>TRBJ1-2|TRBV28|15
CASRSLGTGIRGYTF
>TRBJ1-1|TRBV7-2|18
CASSLRRREVRVHTEAFF
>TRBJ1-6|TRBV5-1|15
CASRDSRAISSPLHF
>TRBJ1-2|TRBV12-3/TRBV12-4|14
CASSLGRTGGGYTF
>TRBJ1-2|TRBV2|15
CASSGGAGRSYGYTF
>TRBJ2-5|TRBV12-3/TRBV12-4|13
CASSLEQTETQYF
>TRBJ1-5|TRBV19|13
CASTDRENQPQHF
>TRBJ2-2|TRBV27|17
CASSRILAGDRTGELFF
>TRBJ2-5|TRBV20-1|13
CSATRTNQETQYF
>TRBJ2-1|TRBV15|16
CATSRTTHSFLDEQFF
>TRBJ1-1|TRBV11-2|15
CASSPRQGANTEAFF
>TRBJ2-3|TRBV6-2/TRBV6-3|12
CASSYLVDTQYF
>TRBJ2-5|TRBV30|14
CAWSMVQNQETQYF
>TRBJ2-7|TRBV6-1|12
CASSELGDEQYF
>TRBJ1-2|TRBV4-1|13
CASSFLGKPGYTF
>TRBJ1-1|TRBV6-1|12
CASSPGDTEAFF
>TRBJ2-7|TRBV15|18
CATSREGASGRAIYEQYF
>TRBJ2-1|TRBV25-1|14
CASRDGQGYNEQFF
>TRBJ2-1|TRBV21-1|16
CASRGLAPSSYNEQFF
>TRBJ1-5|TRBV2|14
CASREQGLDTPQHF
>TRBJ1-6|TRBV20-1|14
CSATRGLYNSPLHF
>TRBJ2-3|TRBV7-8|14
CASSFSGSPDTQYF
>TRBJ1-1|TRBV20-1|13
CSANPTERTEAFF
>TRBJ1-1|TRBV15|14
CATSRDRGRTEAFF
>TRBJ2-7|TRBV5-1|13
CASRSGSTYEQYF
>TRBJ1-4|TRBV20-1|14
CSAPDGGSNEKLFF
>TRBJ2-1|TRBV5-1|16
CASTHPGTGGSGEQFF
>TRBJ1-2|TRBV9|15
CASSVSGTVNYGYTF
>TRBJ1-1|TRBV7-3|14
CASSRGLPGTEAFF
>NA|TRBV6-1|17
CASSANFRGLAGETQYF
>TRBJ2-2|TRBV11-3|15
CASSFRGPNTGELFF
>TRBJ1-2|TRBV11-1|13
CASSRGQNYGYTF
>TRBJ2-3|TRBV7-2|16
CASSSRLAGRTDTQYF
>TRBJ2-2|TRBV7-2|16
CASSLTSGRATGELFF
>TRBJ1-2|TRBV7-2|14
CASSPDGSNYGYTF